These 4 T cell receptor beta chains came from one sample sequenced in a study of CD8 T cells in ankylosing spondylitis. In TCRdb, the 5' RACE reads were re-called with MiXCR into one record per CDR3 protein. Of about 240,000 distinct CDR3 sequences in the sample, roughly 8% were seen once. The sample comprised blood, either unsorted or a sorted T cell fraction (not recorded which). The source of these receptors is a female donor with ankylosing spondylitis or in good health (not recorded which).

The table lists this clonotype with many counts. CDR3 region: CSYPPSGVPREYIQYF. The CDR3 region has the DNA TGCAGTTACCCTCCTAGCGGGGTTCCTAGGGAGTACATTCAGTACTTC. The chain joins TRBV20-1 to TRBJ2-4; 9 bases align to TRBD2. V trimming: 8 bases; J trimming: 8 bases; junction bases outside the gene matches: 19. Germline V gene data show CDR1 as DFQATT and CDR2 as SNEGSKA (reference sequence). The CDR3 sequence is 16 residues long.

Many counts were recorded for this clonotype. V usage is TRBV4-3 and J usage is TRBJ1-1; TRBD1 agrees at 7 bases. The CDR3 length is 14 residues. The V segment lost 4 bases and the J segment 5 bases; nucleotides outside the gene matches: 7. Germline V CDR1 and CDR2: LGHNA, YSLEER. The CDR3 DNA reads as TGCGCCAGCAGCCTAGACAGGGTTGATACTGAAGCTTTCTTT. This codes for CASSLDRVDTEAFF.

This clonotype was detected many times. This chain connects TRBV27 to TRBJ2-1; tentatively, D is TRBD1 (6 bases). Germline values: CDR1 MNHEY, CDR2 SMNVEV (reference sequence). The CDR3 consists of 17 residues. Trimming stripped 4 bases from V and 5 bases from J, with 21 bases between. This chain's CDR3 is CASSSINRDGFDNEQFF. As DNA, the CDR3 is TGTGCCAGCAGTTCCATCAACAGGGATGGGTTCGACAATGAGCAGTTCTTC.

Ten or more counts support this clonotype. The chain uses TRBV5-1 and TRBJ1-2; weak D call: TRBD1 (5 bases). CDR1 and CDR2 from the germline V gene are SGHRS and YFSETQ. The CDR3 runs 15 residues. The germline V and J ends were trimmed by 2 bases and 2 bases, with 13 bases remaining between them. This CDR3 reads CASSLDSEWNYGYTF. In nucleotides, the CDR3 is TGCGCCAGCAGCTTAGACAGTGAGTGGAACTATGGCTACACCTTC.